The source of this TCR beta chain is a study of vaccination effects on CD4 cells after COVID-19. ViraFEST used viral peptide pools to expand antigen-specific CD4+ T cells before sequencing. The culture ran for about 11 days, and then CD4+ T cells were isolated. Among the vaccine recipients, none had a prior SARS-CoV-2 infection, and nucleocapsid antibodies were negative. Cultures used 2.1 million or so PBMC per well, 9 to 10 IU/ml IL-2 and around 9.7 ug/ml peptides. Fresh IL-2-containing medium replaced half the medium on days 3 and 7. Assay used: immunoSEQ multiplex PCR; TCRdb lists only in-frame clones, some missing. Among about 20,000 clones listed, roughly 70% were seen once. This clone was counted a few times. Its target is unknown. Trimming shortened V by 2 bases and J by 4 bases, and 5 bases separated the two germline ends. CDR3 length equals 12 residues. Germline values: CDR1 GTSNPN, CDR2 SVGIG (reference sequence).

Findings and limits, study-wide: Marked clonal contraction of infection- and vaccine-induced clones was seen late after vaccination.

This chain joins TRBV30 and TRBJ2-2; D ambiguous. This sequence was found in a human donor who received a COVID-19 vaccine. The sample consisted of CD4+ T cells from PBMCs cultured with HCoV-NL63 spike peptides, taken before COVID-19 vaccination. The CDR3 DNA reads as TGTGCCTGGAGTCCCAGCACCGGGGAGCTGTTTTTT. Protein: CAWSPSTGELFF.